The T cell receptor beta chain under discussion was sequenced for a study of blood T cell repertoires in COVID-19. Study at large: Acute and convalescent COVID-19 samples came from the United States, Italy and Spain. The analysed material was cDNA or gDNA that came from T cells, B-cell-depleted T cells, or PBMCs.

In the source study's methods: Reference gene primers were amplified, and this amplification served to estimate nucleated cell counts. Assay used: immunoSEQ multiplex PCR; TCRdb lists only in-frame clones, some missing. The DNA was the basis for D and trimming; V, J and clone size are from that table. The sample holds more than 200,000 clones, around nine tenths seen once. Seattle's cohort entered during active infection and was followed longitudinally. This CDR3 contains 15 residues. V lost 0 bases and J lost 6; bases outside the gene matches: 2. Germline loops: CDR1 SGHRS, CDR2 YFSETQ. The chain has TRBV5-1 and TRBJ2-2, with 10 positions matching TRBD1. The clonotype comes from a woman aged 60 to 75 with COVID-19, enrolled during active disease. Material for sequencing was peripheral blood. The CDR3 loop is CASSLGGQGAGELFF. The CDR3 nucleotides read TGCGCCAGCAGCTTGGGCGGACAGGGGGCCGGGGAGCTGTTTTTT.